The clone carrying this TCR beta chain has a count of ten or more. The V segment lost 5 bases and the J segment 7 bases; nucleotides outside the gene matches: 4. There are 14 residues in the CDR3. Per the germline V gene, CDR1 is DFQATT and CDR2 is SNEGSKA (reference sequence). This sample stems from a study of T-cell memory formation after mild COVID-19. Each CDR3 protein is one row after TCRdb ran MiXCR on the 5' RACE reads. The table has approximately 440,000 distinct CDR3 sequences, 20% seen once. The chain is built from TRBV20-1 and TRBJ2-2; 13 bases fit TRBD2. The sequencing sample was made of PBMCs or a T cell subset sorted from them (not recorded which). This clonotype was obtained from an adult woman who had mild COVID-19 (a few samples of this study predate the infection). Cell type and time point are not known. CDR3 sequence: CSAALAGGVGELFF. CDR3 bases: TGCAGTGCTGCACTAGCGGGAGGGGTCGGGGAGCTGTTTTTT.